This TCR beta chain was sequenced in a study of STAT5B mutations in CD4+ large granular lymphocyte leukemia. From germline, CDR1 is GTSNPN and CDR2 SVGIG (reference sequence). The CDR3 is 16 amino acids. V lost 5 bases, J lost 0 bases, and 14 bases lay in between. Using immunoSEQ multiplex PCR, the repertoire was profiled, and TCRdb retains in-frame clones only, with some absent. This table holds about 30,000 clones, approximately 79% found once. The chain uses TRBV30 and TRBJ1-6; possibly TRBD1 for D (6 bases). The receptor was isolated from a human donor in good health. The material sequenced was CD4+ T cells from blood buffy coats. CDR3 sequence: CAWGQQHSSYNSPLHF. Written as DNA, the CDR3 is TGTGCCTGGGGACAGCAGCATAGCTCCTATAATTCACCCCTCCACTTT.